This note documents a single TCR beta chain sequence. This record comes from a study of blood T cell repertoires in COVID-19. Study context: Researchers got acute and convalescent COVID-19 samples from the United States, Italy and Spain. From T cells, B-cell-depleted T cells, or PBMCs came the material, which was cDNA or gDNA.

Study processing details: Reference gene primers were amplified, and this amplification served to estimate nucleated cell counts. Data came from immunoSEQ multiplex PCR; TCRdb stores just in-frame clones and leaves some out. Clone size and the V and J calls come from that table; the DNA yielded D and trimming. This sample carries around 100,000 clones, approximately 80% of them seen once, and the ten largest clones take approximately 12%. Germline-derived CDR1 and CDR2 are KGHSY and FQNENV. The CDR3 is 13 residues long. Trimming removed 5 bases at V and 3 bases at J, with 10 bases between. The V gene is TRBV16, the J gene TRBJ1-2; D uncertain. The sequenced material came from peripheral blood. The TCR originated in a human donor in a cohort sampled during active COVID-19. The CDR3 region has the DNA TGTGCCAGCAGCTGGACTCCCGACTATGGCTACACCTTC. Translating gives CASSWTPDYGYTF.